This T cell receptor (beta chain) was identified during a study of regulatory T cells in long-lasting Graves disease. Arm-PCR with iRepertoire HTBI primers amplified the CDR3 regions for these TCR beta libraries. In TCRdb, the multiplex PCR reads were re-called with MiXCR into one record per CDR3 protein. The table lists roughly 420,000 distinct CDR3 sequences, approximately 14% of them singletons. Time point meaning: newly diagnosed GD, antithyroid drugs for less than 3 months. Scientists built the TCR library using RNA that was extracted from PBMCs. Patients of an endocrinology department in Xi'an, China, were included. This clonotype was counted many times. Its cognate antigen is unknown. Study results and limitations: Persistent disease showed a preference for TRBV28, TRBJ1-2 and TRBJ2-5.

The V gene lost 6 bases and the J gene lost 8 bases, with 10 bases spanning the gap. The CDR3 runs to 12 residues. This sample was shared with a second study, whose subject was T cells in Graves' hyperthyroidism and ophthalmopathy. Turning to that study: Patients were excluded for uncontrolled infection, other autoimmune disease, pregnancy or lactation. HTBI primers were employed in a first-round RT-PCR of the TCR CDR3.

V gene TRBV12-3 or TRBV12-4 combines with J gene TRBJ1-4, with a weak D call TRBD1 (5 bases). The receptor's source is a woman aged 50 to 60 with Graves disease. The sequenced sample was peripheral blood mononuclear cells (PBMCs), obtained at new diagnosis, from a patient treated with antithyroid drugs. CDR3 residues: CASSREVEKLFF. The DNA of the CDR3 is TGTGCCAGCAGCAGGGAGGTAGAAAAACTGTTTTTT.